This entry lists 25 T cell receptor beta chains sequenced from one sample in a study of early T cells in non-severe SARS-CoV-2 infection. A single record per CDR3 protein comes from TCRdb applying MiXCR to the 5' RACE reads. The data hold about 80,000 distinct CDR3 sequences, with 9.5% to 13% observed a single time. Source material: whole blood. Receptors originate from an adult who was a healthcare worker with PCR-confirmed SARS-CoV-2 infection or an uninfected control (not recorded which).

This rearrangement joins TRBV30 to TRBJ2-3; D uncertain. The CDR3 totals 13 residues. CDR1 is GTSNPN, CDR2 SVGIG, per germline (reference sequence). Trimming took 2 bases from V and 2 from J, leaving 8 bases between them. The CDR3 protein is CAWSQSSTDTQYF. CDR3 in DNA: TGTGCCTGGAGTCAGTCATCCACAGATACGCAGTATTTT.

The chain combines TRBV6-5 with TRBJ2-1; 7 bases match TRBD2. The junction had 7 bases not matched to a gene; V was cut back by 5 bases and J by 0 bases. CDR3 length: 16 amino acids. Germline-derived CDR1 and CDR2 are MNHEY and SVGAGI. The CDR3 DNA sequence: TGTGCCAGCAGTAACCCACGCGGGAGCTCCTACAATGAGCAGTTCTTC. Translation: CASSNPRGSSYNEQFF.

The J gene is TRBJ2-5, the V gene TRBV12-3 or TRBV12-4; TRBD1 might be the D (6 bases). Trimming pared 5 bases from V and 3 bases from J, leaving 16 bases between. The CDR3 loop spans 15 amino acids. The CDR3 DNA is TGTGCCAGCAGTCTTACCGCAGGGGCGGAAGAGACCCAGTACTTC. This encodes CASSLTAGAEETQYF.

This clonotype was seen only a few times. This chain links TRBV20-1 with TRBJ2-1, with 11 bases aligning to TRBD2. CDR1 and CDR2 (germline): DFQATT, SNEGSKA (reference sequence). V gave up 5 bases and J gave up 5 bases; unmatched junction bases: 8. The CDR3 length is 15 residues. The CDR3 spells CSASVAGGPHNEQFF. The CDR3 DNA sequence: TGCAGTGCTTCGGTAGCGGGAGGGCCCCACAATGAGCAGTTCTTC.

This clonotype turned up a few times. The chain uses TRBV7-8 and TRBJ1-5, with unresolved D. The CDR3 is 16 amino acids. V was pared by 4 bases and J by 1 base, with 14 bases between. The germline V gene encodes CDR1 SGHVS and CDR2 FQNEAQ. The CDR3 region has the DNA TGTGCCAGCAGCTCCGCCCCTGGTGCGAGCAATCAGCCCCAGCATTTT. Amino acid sequence: CASSSAPGASNQPQHF. Supplemented by reference TRBV7-8 and TRBJ1-5, the full variable domain reads GAGVSQSPRYKVAKRGQDVALRCDPISGHVSLFWYQQALGQGPEFLTYFQNEAQLDKSGLPSDRFFAERPEGSVSTLKIQRTQQEDSAVYLCASSSAPGASNQPQHFGDGTRLSIL.

This clonotype was observed many times. The chain couples TRBV30 to TRBJ2-5, with no clear D. This CDR3 contains 14 residues. Trimming pared 2 bases from V and 2 bases from J, leaving 12 bases between. The V gene's germline CDR1 is GTSNPN and CDR2 SVGIG (reference sequence). The DNA of the CDR3 is TGTGCCTGGAGTCAATTGGCCTTACAAGAGACCCAGTACTTC. This translates into CAWSQLALQETQYF. Full variable domain (remainder filled in from reference TRBV30 and TRBJ2-5): SQTIHQWPATLVQPVGSPLSLECTVEGTSNPNLYWYRQAAGRGLQLLFYSVGIGQISSEVPQNLSASRPQDRQFILSSKKLLLSDSGFYLCAWSQLALQETQYFGPGTRLLVL.

This clonotype was seen ten or more times. The chain is built from TRBV6-6 and TRBJ2-3; TRBD1 agrees at 7 bases. The CDR3 sequence is 13 residues long. CDR1 is MNHNY, CDR2 SVGAGI, per germline (reference sequence). V trimming: 1 base; J trimming: 11 bases; junction bases outside the gene matches: 6. Here the CDR3 DNA reads TGTGCCAGCAGTTACTACAGGGGATTGGGGCAGTATTTT. It is translated as CASSYYRGLGQYF.

This chain links TRBV6-2 or TRBV6-3 with TRBJ2-3, with 10 bases that match TRBD2. V gave up 5 bases and J gave up 6 bases; unmatched junction bases: 17. The germline V gene encodes CDR1 MNHEY and CDR2 SVGEGT. This CDR3 region has 18 residues. The CDR3 loop reads CASSLLLASSGRRDTQYF. CDR3 DNA: TGTGCCAGCAGTCTTCTCTTGGCGAGTAGCGGGAGGAGGGATACGCAGTATTTT.

This clonotype came up many times. This chain uses TRBV20-1 with TRBJ1-4; D may be TRBD1 (5 bases). Between the trimmed V and J ends, which lost 6 bases and 7 bases, there was a span of 21 bases. CDR1 DFQATT and CDR2 SNEGSKA come from the germline V gene (reference sequence). This CDR3 region has 15 residues. The CDR3 spells CSAPSWGPAGEKLFF. CDR3 nucleotides: TGCAGTGCCCCCTCCTGGGGCCCCGCAGGTGAAAAACTGTTTTTT.

This chain joins TRBV29-1 and TRBJ2-7, with D possibly being TRBD1 (5 bases). This CDR3 comprises 13 residues. Germline V gives CDR1 SQVTM, CDR2 ANQGSEA. Trimming stripped 4 bases from V and 0 bases from J, with 10 bases between. The CDR3 spells CSVGLTVSYEQYF. The DNA for the CDR3 is TGCAGCGTTGGCCTGACAGTCTCCTACGAGCAGTACTTC.

This clonotype was found many times. V usage is TRBV4-2 and J usage is TRBJ2-1; TRBD2 is a possible D gene (6 bases). The CDR3 spans 18 residues. The V gene lost 0 bases and the J gene lost 0 bases, with 15 bases spanning the gap. Per the germline V gene, CDR1 is LGHNA and CDR2 is YNFKEQ. The CDR3 region has the DNA TGTGCCAGCAGCCAAGATCCGGCGGGGAGTATCTCCTACAATGAGCAGTTCTTC. Its translation is CASSQDPAGSISYNEQFF.

The table lists this clonotype with many counts. This rearrangement joins TRBV15 to TRBJ2-5, with D perhaps matching TRBD1 or TRBD2 (5 bases each). Trimming removed 6 bases at V and 2 bases at J, with 13 bases between. Germline CDR1 and CDR2: LNHNV and YYDKDF (reference sequence). This CDR3 contains 14 residues. The CDR3 loop reads CATSPWDAQETQYF. CDR3 nucleotides: TGTGCCACCAGTCCTTGGGACGCACAAGAGACCCAGTACTTC.

The chain employs TRBV4-2 and TRBJ1-6, with D hard to call. This CDR3 region has 15 residues. Trimming took 0 bases from V and 5 from J, leaving 8 bases between them. Looked up from germline, CDR1 is LGHNA and CDR2 is YNFKEQ. The CDR3 sequence: CASSQDAGDNSPLHF. The CDR3 nucleotides are TGTGCCAGCAGCCAAGATGCCGGGGATAATTCACCCCTCCACTTT.

The gene calls are TRBV5-4 and TRBJ2-7; D is perhaps TRBD1 (5 bases). Trimming cost V 3 bases and J 6 bases, with 19 bases left between them. The germline CDR1 and CDR2 sequences are SGHNT and YYREEE (reference sequence). This CDR3 region has 15 residues. The CDR3 bases are TGTGCCAGCAGCTCTAGAAGGGCAGGGCCCAGCGAGCAGTACTTC. This translates into CASSSRRAGPSEQYF.

This clonotype was recorded many times. The CDR3 DNA reads TGTGCCAGCAGTTACTCGGGGGAGACCCAGTACTTC. This gives the protein CASSYSGETQYF. The chain couples TRBV6-2 or TRBV6-3 to TRBJ2-5; no reliable D call. V was clipped by 0 bases and J by 5 bases, with 4 bases between them. Germline CDR1 and CDR2: MNHEY and SVGEGT. There are 12 residues in the CDR3.

At least ten counts were recorded for this clonotype. The chain is built from TRBV7-9 and TRBJ1-3; D remains ambiguous. Looked up from germline, CDR1 is SEHNR and CDR2 is FQNEAQ (reference sequence). CDR3 length: 18 residues. The germline V and J ends were trimmed by 1 base and 0 bases, with 16 bases remaining between them. CDR3 protein: CASSLEGGNPYSGNTIYF. CDR3 nucleotides: TGTGCCAGCAGCTTAGAGGGTGGCAATCCTTACTCTGGAAACACCATATATTTT. Combining the CDR3 with reference TRBV7-9 and TRBJ1-3 gives the whole variable domain DTGVSQNPRHKITKRGQNVTFRCDPISEHNRLYWYRQTLGQGPEFLTYFQNEAQLEKSRLLSDRFSAERPKGSFSTLEIQRTEQGDSAMYLCASSLEGGNPYSGNTIYFGEGSWLTVV.

This clonotype was seen ten or more times. The gene calls are TRBV11-3 and TRBJ2-1; D possibly corresponds to TRBD1 (6 bases). CDR3 length equals 15 residues. The ends were cut back, 1 base at V and 12 bases at J, with 19 bases in the middle. Germline lookup yields CDR1 SGHNT and CDR2 YENEEA. Here the CDR3 reads CASSLANRQASGQFF. The CDR3 nucleotides are TGTGCCAGCAGCTTAGCTAATCGACAGGCGTCGGGGCAGTTCTTC.

This clonotype occurred many times. This sequence joins TRBV6-2 or TRBV6-3 and TRBJ2-3; TRBD2 might be the D (5 bases). V shed 11 bases and J shed 9 bases, with 18 bases lying between them. The CDR3 is made up of 12 amino acids. Looked up from germline, CDR1 is MNHEY and CDR2 is SVGEGT. CDR3 sequence (DNA): TGTGCCTGTAGCGTTTTGGTGGGCACGCAGTATTTT. It translates to CACSVLVGTQYF.

This clonotype was seen a few times. The rearrangement joins TRBV12-3 or TRBV12-4 to TRBJ1-5; no clear D gene. This CDR3 is 15 amino acids long. The V end lost 6 bases, the J end lost 0 bases, and 12 bases lay between the germline ends. The CDR3 sequence is CASRAWRDSNQPQHF. The CDR3 DNA reads as TGTGCCAGCAGGGCTTGGAGGGATAGCAATCAGCCCCAGCATTTT.

The CDR3 region is CASSSSVYGYTF. Written as DNA, the CDR3 is TGTGCCAGCTCTAGCAGCGTCTATGGCTACACCTTC. The chain has TRBV6-2 or TRBV6-3 and TRBJ1-2; D uncertain. CDR3 length: 12 residues. Germline V gene data show CDR1 as MNHEY and CDR2 as SVGEGT. V was trimmed by 8 bases and J by 4 bases, leaving 11 bases between them.

The chain uses TRBV7-2 and TRBJ2-1, with a weak D call TRBD2 (6 bases). There are 15 residues in the CDR3. V was pared by 2 bases and J by 4 bases, with 12 bases between. Germline V gene data show CDR1 as SGHTA and CDR2 as FQGNSA. DNA of the CDR3: TGTGCCAGCAGCTTACTAGCGACAGATTACAATGAGCAGTTCTTC. It yields the protein CASSLLATDYNEQFF.

This clonotype came up many times. The genes are TRBV19 and TRBJ1-5; weak D call: TRBD1 (5 bases). The CDR3 loop spans 16 amino acids. The germline CDR1 and CDR2 sequences are LNHDA and SQIVND (reference sequence). The V and J ends lost 5 bases and 2 bases respectively, with 16 bases between them. CDR3 sequence (DNA): TGTGCCAGTAGTCCGGGGCCCGGTATGGGCAATCAGCCCCAGCATTTT. It is translated as CASSPGPGMGNQPQHF.

This clonotype was counted only a few times. The rearrangement uses TRBV9 and TRBJ2-1; TRBD1 or TRBD2 may be the D gene (5 bases each). Looked up from germline, CDR1 is SGDLS and CDR2 is YYNGEE. This CDR3 region has 13 residues. V lost 4 bases and J lost 6, with 11 bases in between. The CDR3 region is CASSFGTPNEQFF. For the CDR3, the DNA is TGTGCCAGCAGCTTTGGGACCCCCAATGAGCAGTTCTTC.

This clonotype was seen more than once but under ten times. V usage is TRBV6-6 and J usage is TRBJ2-1; D unresolved. V shed 6 bases and J shed 4 bases, with 7 bases lying between them. The length of the CDR3 is 12 residues. CDR1 MNHNY and CDR2 SVGAGI come from the germline V gene (reference sequence). CDR3 nucleotides: TGTGCCAGCAGCATATCTTACAATGAGCAGTTCTTC. It translates to CASSISYNEQFF.

This clonotype was counted many times. The chain links TRBV27 to TRBJ2-7; 8 bases fit TRBD2. CDR1 and CDR2 from the germline V gene are MNHEY and SMNVEV (reference sequence). The CDR3 contains 14 residues. Trimming took 3 bases from V and 5 from J; bases not matched to a gene: 6. The CDR3 protein is CASSFFAGGHEQYF. The CDR3 DNA reads as TGTGCCAGCAGTTTTTTTGCGGGGGGCCACGAGCAGTACTTC.